This TCR beta chain was recovered during a study of CD8 T cells in Susac syndrome. Random hexamers primed reverse transcription of about 0.45 to 1 ug RNA. MiXCR was run by TCRdb on the immunoSEQ multiplex PCR reads, yielding one entry per CDR3 protein. The sample yields 250,000 to 300,000 distinct CDR3 sequences, 80% to 90% seen once. Germline CDR1 reads SGHVS; CDR2 reads FNYEAQ. There are 13 residues in the CDR3. V shed 7 bases and J shed 9 bases, with 16 bases lying between them. Comment on this clonotype: Its antigen is as yet unknown.

Study observations and caveats: The study acknowledged a relatively small number of individuals in its TCR sequencing and HLA analysis.

Sample: CD8+ T cells from PBMCs. The V gene is TRBV7-6, the J gene TRBJ2-1, with a tentative D call TRBD1 (5 bases). The TCR originated in a human donor with multiple sclerosis. This chain's CDR3 is CASNHQGESEQFF. DNA of the CDR3: TGTGCCAGCAATCACCAGGGTGAGTCTGAGCAGTTCTTC.